A single sample is the source of the 20 T cell receptor beta chains below, sequenced in a study of shared clonotypes between healthy human individuals. The protocol was immunoSEQ multiplex PCR, while the TCRdb copy is restricted to in-frame clones and leaves out a portion. Among about 2.2 million clones listed, approximately 94% were seen once. CD45RO negativity and positive selection for CCR7 defined naive CD8 cells, a population that excluded terminally differentiated effector memory CD45RA+ cells. Material for sequencing was naive CD8+ T cells from PBMCs. Source of these receptors: a young man in good health. Some clones in this sample may be carry-over from other donors' samples.

This sequence joins TRBV19 and TRBJ1-1; maybe TRBD1 (5 bases). Germline-derived CDR1 and CDR2 are LNHDA and SQIVND (reference sequence). Trimming removed 5 bases from V and 5 bases from J, with 15 bases in between. The CDR3 sequence is 14 residues long. CDR3 in amino acids: CASSPEVGLTEAFF. Here the CDR3 DNA reads TGTGCCAGTAGTCCCGAGGTGGGGCTAACTGAAGCTTTCTTT.

The V call is TRBV25-1, the J call TRBJ1-1, with D unclear. Between the trimmed V and J ends, which lost 5 bases and 0 bases, there was a span of 16 bases. CDR3 length: 16 residues. CDR1 and CDR2 (germline): MGHDK, SYGVNS. CDR3 in amino acids: CASSPPGYLMNTEAFF. Here the CDR3 DNA reads TGTGCCAGCAGTCCCCCGGGATATCTTATGAACACTGAAGCTTTCTTT.

Worth noting for this clone: The same CDR3 can be traced to other DNA sequences in this sample. The chain links TRBV9 to TRBJ2-6; no definite D call. This CDR3 has 13 amino acids. V shed 3 bases and J shed 4 bases, with 5 bases lying between them. The V gene's germline CDR1 is SGDLS and CDR2 YYNGEE. In DNA form, the CDR3 reads TGTGCCAGCAGCGATTCGGGGGCCAACGTCCTGACTTTC. Its protein is CASSDSGANVLTF.

This rearrangement joins TRBV28 to TRBJ2-1, with 13 bases fitting TRBD2. The V and J ends lost 6 bases and 4 bases, in that order; junction bases with no gene match: 9. Germline V gene data show CDR1 as MDHEN and CDR2 as SYDVKM. The CDR3 spans 17 residues. CDR3 in amino acids: CASSSPGTSGEYNEQFF. The CDR3 nucleotides read TGTGCCAGCAGCTCCCCCGGGACTAGCGGGGAATACAATGAGCAGTTCTTC.

This chain connects TRBV28 to TRBJ1-5, with D uncertain. The V and J ends lost 5 bases and 0 bases respectively, with 11 bases between them. Looked up from germline, CDR1 is MDHEN and CDR2 is SYDVKM. The CDR3 is 15 amino acids. The CDR3 DNA follows: TGTGCCAGCAGTGGTGGCGGTTATAGCAATCAGCCCCAGCATTTT. Encoded protein: CASSGGGYSNQPQHF.

The J gene is TRBJ1-1, the V gene TRBV4-1; D gene uncertain. CDR1 and CDR2 from the germline V gene are MGHRA and YSYEKL. The V and J ends lost 1 base and 6 bases respectively, with 15 bases between them. The CDR3 loop spans 15 amino acids. CDR3 DNA: TGCGCCAGCAGCCAAGGGACGGAGGGATGGCCTGAAGCTTTCTTT. Its protein is CASSQGTEGWPEAFF.

CDR3 sequence reads: CASSIWGGQPQHF. CDR3 bases: TGTGCCAGTAGTATATGGGGAGGTCAGCCCCAGCATTTT. J is TRBJ1-5 and V is TRBV19; D is undetermined. The CDR3 extends over 13 amino acids. Germline V gives CDR1 LNHDA, CDR2 SQIVND (reference sequence). V lost 2 bases and J lost 6, with 8 bases in between.

The chain links TRBV19 to TRBJ1-2; D call uncertain. This CDR3 has 14 amino acids. Trimming pared 0 bases from V and 7 bases from J, leaving 12 bases between. The germline gives CDR1 LNHDA, CDR2 SQIVND (reference sequence). The CDR3 sequence is CASSIDGSSGGYTF. CDR3 coding DNA: TGTGCCAGTAGTATAGACGGCTCTTCGGGTGGCTACACCTTC.

This chain links TRBV27 with TRBJ2-7; D gene unclear. Germline CDR1 is MNHEY and CDR2 is SMNVEV (reference sequence). The length of the CDR3 is 14 residues. V shed 6 bases and J shed 4 bases, with 16 bases lying between them. CDR3 nucleotide sequence: TGTGCCAGCAGCCAGGACCGTTCCCCTTACGAGCAGTACTTC. It is translated as CASSQDRSPYEQYF.

The rearrangement joins TRBV4-1 to TRBJ2-2; D is tentatively TRBD1 or TRBD2 (6 bases each). The CDR3 loop spans 17 amino acids. V lost 6 bases to trimming and J lost 6 bases, with 23 bases between them. Per germline, CDR1 MGHRA and CDR2 YSYEKL. The CDR3 DNA reads TGCGCCAGCAGTTACCCTGCGGAGGGGGGATACGCCGGGGAGCTGTTTTTT. Its translation is CASSYPAEGGYAGELFF.

A remark on this clone: Other DNA sequences from this sample encode an identical CDR3 as well. The chain recombines TRBV27 with TRBJ2-2; tentatively, D is TRBD1 or TRBD2 (5 bases each). The germline V gene encodes CDR1 MNHEY and CDR2 SMNVEV (reference sequence). V was trimmed by 8 bases and J by 6 bases, leaving 7 bases between them. The CDR3 sequence is 11 residues long. The CDR3 nucleotides are TGTGCCAGCTCGGGACCCGGGGAGCTGTTTTTT. It is translated as CASSGPGELFF.

V gene TRBV7-3 combines with J gene TRBJ2-1; 14 bases are shared with TRBD2. V gave up 8 bases and J gave up 8 bases; unmatched junction bases: 5. Germline-derived CDR1 and CDR2 are SGHTA and FQGTGA. The CDR3 is made up of 14 amino acids. Here the CDR3 reads CASGTSGRGDEQFF. The CDR3 DNA is TGTGCCAGCGGGACTAGCGGGAGAGGGGATGAGCAGTTCTTC.

This CDR3 is CASSSGINTYEQYF. The CDR3 nucleotides are TGTGCCAGCAGCTCCGGGATTAACACTTACGAGCAGTACTTC. The rearrangement joins TRBV5-6 to TRBJ2-7, with a weak D call TRBD2 (5 bases). CDR1 is SGHDT and CDR2 is YYEEEE in the germline V gene. V was shortened by 3 bases and J by 4 bases, with 14 bases between the two germline ends. The CDR3 consists of 14 residues.

The rearrangement uses TRBV7-2 and TRBJ2-4, with 9 bases aligning to TRBD2. Germline assignment: CDR1 SGHTA and CDR2 FQGNSA. After removal of 1 base from V and 6 bases from J, the junction contained 10 bases not matched to a gene. The CDR3 length is 17 residues. CDR3 DNA sequence: TGTGCCAGCAGCTTAGAGGGGGTAGCGGGAGAGGGAAACATTCAGTACTTC. Amino acids: CASSLEGVAGEGNIQYF. The variable domain in full, with the rest retrieved from reference TRBV7-2 and TRBJ2-4, is GAGVSQSPSNKVTEKGKDVELRCDPISGHTALYWYRQSLGQGLEFLIYFQGNSAPDKSGLPSDRFSAERTGGSVSTLTIQRTQQEDSAVYLCASSLEGVAGEGNIQYFGAGTRLSVL.

A word on this clone: Other DNA sequences in the same sample also yield this CDR3. The V call is TRBV9, the J call TRBJ2-1, with D uncertain. The CDR3 runs to 13 residues. Germline V CDR1 and CDR2: SGDLS, YYNGEE. V shed 0 bases and J shed 4 bases, with 5 bases lying between them. CDR3 sequence: CASSVGVYNEQFF. CDR3 DNA: TGTGCCAGCAGCGTAGGAGTTTACAATGAGCAGTTCTTC.

This chain joins TRBV27 and TRBJ2-7; no clear D. V lost 6 bases and J 0 bases, leaving 18 bases between the germline ends. Germline V CDR1 and CDR2: MNHEY, SMNVEV (reference sequence). CDR3 size: 16 residues. This CDR3 is CASRVDPTLNSYEQYF. CDR3 DNA sequence: TGTGCCAGCAGAGTAGATCCGACCCTCAACTCCTACGAGCAGTACTTC.

The V and J genes are TRBV4-3 and TRBJ2-3; TRBD2 might be the D (6 bases). The CDR3 extends over 17 amino acids. Germline CDR1 is LGHNA and CDR2 is YSLEER. V lost 0 bases, J lost 3 bases, and 16 bases lay in between. The CDR3 bases are TGCGCCAGCAGCCAAGATATAATACTTGGGGGGACAGATACGCAGTATTTT. Residues: CASSQDIILGGTDTQYF.

This clone appeared once. This chain joins TRBV9 and TRBJ2-3; 8 bases match TRBD1. The CDR3 runs 18 residues. With V trimmed by 3 bases and J by 1 base, 13 bases remained unmatched. Germline CDR1 reads SGDLS; CDR2 reads YYNGEE. The CDR3 sequence: CASSAPLFRTGRTDTQYF. The DNA of the CDR3 is TGTGCCAGCAGCGCCCCCCTTTTTCGGACAGGGCGCACAGATACGCAGTATTTT.

This chain joins TRBV7-3 and TRBJ2-7; a possible D gene is TRBD1 (6 bases). Germline-derived CDR1 and CDR2 are SGHTA and FQGTGA. The V end was cut by 2 bases, the J end by 3 bases, with 8 bases between. The CDR3 has 13 residues. CDR3 nucleotide sequence: TGTGCCAGCAGCTTAGGACAGTACTACGAGCAGTACTTC. It encodes CASSLGQYYEQYF. The variable domain in full, with the rest retrieved from reference TRBV7-3 and TRBJ2-7, is GAGVSQTPSNKVTEKGKYVELRCDPISGHTALYWYRQSLGQGPEFLIYFQGTGAADDSGLPNDRFFAVRPEGSVSTLKIQRTERGDSAVYLCASSLGQYYEQYFGPGTRLTVT.

DNA for the CDR3: TGCGCCAGCAGCCAAGGACCAGGCATCGGAGGATACGAGCAGTACTTC. Amino acid sequence: CASSQGPGIGGYEQYF. The V call is TRBV4-1, the J call TRBJ2-7; D may be TRBD2 (5 bases). Germline-derived CDR1 and CDR2 are MGHRA and YSYEKL. The CDR3 loop spans 16 amino acids. Trimming removed 1 base from V and 4 bases from J, with 17 bases in between.